These T cell receptor beta chains were read from a single sample in a study of CD8 T cells in Susac syndrome. TCRdb re-analysed the immunoSEQ multiplex PCR reads in MiXCR, keeping a single row per CDR3 protein. The repertoire holds fewer than 350,000 distinct CDR3 sequences, with 70% to 90% as singletons. The sequenced sample consisted of CD8+ T cells from PBMCs. Receptor source: a human donor with multiple sclerosis. Each CDR3 is given with its conserved first and last residue. Each record gives: J gene, D gene, clone size, V gene, CDR3 DNA, CDR3 protein. D genes are given only for firm matches. Clone sizes are given selectively: once, few, many, or a class where the clone is expanded.

TRBJ2-5	TRBD2	once	TRBV11-2	TGTGCCAGCAGCCCTATTCTAGCGGGAGGGGAACAAGAGACCCAGTACTTC	CASSPILAGGEQETQYF
TRBJ2-6	NA	NA	TRBV19	TGTGCCAGTAGTATAGCCGCACTTGGCTCCTCTGGGGCCAACGTCCTGACTTTC	CASSIAALGSSGANVLTF
TRBJ2-6	NA	NA	TRBV5-6	TGTGCCAGCAGCTTGTCGGCGTCTGGGGCCAACGTCCTGACTTTC	CASSLSASGANVLTF
TRBJ2-5	TRBD1	NA	TRBV19	TGTGCCAGTAGTACAACCGAGGGACAGGGTTGGGAGGAGACCCAGTACTTC	CASSTTEGQGWEETQYF
TRBJ1-5	NA	NA	TRBV15	TGTGCCACCAGCAGAGACAGTCTAAATCAGCCCCAGCATTTT	CATSRDSLNQPQHF
TRBJ2-7	TRBD1	NA	TRBV7-2	TGTGCCAGCAGCTCGACAGGGTTGGACGAGCAGTACTTC	CASSSTGLDEQYF
TRBJ2-3	TRBD2	once	TRBV6-1	TGTGCCAGCAGTGATCTAGCGGGAATCACAGATACGCAGTATTTT	CASSDLAGITDTQYF
TRBJ2-1	TRBD1	NA	TRBV10-3	TGTGCCATCAGTGAGGGACAGGGGAATGAGCAGTTCTTC	CAISEGQGNEQFF
TRBJ2-7	TRBD1	NA	TRBV24-1	TGTGCCACCCAGGAGACAGGGAGCTCCTACGAGCAGTACTTC	CATQETGSSYEQYF
TRBJ1-1	NA	NA	TRBV29-1	TGCAGCGTTGAAGGTGGTGAAGCTTTCTTT	CSVEGGEAFF
TRBJ2-7	NA	NA	TRBV4-3	TGCGCCAGCAGCCAAGAAGCGGCGGGACACACCTCCCACGAGCAGTACTTC	CASSQEAAGHTSHEQYF
TRBJ2-7	NA	NA	TRBV3-1	TGTGCCAGCAGCCAAGAAGATTCTCCGTGCTCCTACGAGCAGTACTTC	CASSQEDSPCSYEQYF
TRBJ1-2	NA	few	TRBV20-1	TGCAGTGCTAGAGATAAGGAAGCACAGCCGCCCGGGAAGGAAGATGGCTACACCTTC	CSARDKEAQPPGKEDGYTF
TRBJ1-2	NA	NA	TRBV12-5	TGTGCTAGTGGTTTGGCAGGGGCGGATGGCTACACCTTC	CASGLAGADGYTF
TRBJ1-1	TRBD1	NA	TRBV5-6	TGTGCCAGCAGCTACAGTCCGGGACAGCCGAACACTGAAGCTTTCTTT	CASSYSPGQPNTEAFF
TRBJ2-1	NA	NA	TRBV24-1	TGTGCCACCAGTGATTTGCAAGGGTCCTACAATGAGCAGTTCTTC	CATSDLQGSYNEQFF
TRBJ2-1	TRBD2	few	TRBV4-1	TGCGCCAGCAGCCAAGGAGCGAGCGGGGCCTCCGATGAGCAGTTCTTC	CASSQGASGASDEQFF
TRBJ2-7	TRBD2	NA	TRBV20-1	TGCAGTGCTAGAGACCCTCTAGCGGGACTAACCTACGAGCAGTACTTC	CSARDPLAGLTYEQYF
TRBJ1-1	NA	NA	TRBV4-3	TGCGCCAGCAGCCAAGGTTTTCAGACAGACACTGAAGCTTTCTTT	CASSQGFQTDTEAFF
TRBJ2-7	TRBD2	NA	TRBV28	TGTGCCAGCAGTTGGAGACTAGCGGGAGGACCTTTGGGGTACGAGCAGTACTTC	CASSWRLAGGPLGYEQYF
TRBJ1-1	TRBD1	NA	TRBV28	TGTGCCAGCAGTAATATTGGACGGACAGGGGATATCACTGAAGCTTTCTTT	CASSNIGRTGDITEAFF
TRBJ1-5	NA	NA	TRBV6-2/TRBV6-3	TGTGCCAGCAGCCAAGGATTGACGGGGAATCAGCCCCAGCATTTT	CASSQGLTGNQPQHF
TRBJ2-4	TRBD2	NA	TRBV6-5	TGTGCCAGCAGTTACCGATACAGGACTAGCGGGAGGAGAACAGCCAAAAACATTCAGTACTTC	CASSYRYRTSGRRTAKNIQYF
TRBJ2-1	TRBD2	once	TRBV11-2	TGTGCCAGCGATGAATCTAGCGGGTGGGATGAGCAGTTCTTC	CASDESSGWDEQFF
TRBJ2-2	TRBD2	few	TRBV3-1	TGTGCCAGCAGCCAACAAGCGGGAGTGGTGCATGGGATCGGGGAGCTGTTTTTT	CASSQQAGVVHGIGELFF
TRBJ2-7	NA	NA	TRBV12-3/TRBV12-4	TGTGCCAGCTCCCCAAGTTGGGGCGACGAGCAGTACTTC	CASSPSWGDEQYF
TRBJ2-7	NA	NA	TRBV27	TGTGCCAGCAGTTACGTCGGGGCGGCCAACGAGCAGTACTTC	CASSYVGAANEQYF
TRBJ2-1	NA	NA	TRBV28	TGTGCCAGCGGTTGGCTACAAACCAACAATGAGCAGTTCTTC	CASGWLQTNNEQFF
TRBJ1-5	NA	NA	TRBV7-2	TGTGCCAGCAGCGTGGGCTTTGGCGGCAATCAGCCCCAGCATTTT	CASSVGFGGNQPQHF
TRBJ2-7	NA	few	TRBV4-1	TGCGCCAGCAGCCAAGATAGTGCCTTCGAGCAGTACTTC	CASSQDSAFEQYF
TRBJ1-1	NA	NA	TRBV6-2/TRBV6-3	TGTGCCAGCAGTTACTCTCTGAACACTGAAGCTTTCTTT	CASSYSLNTEAFF
TRBJ1-2	NA	NA	TRBV15	TGTGCCAGCCATGACACAGGAGGCCCATCTAACTATGGCTACACCTTC	CASHDTGGPSNYGYTF